This T cell receptor (beta chain) is from a study of blood T cell repertoires in COVID-19. The wider study: Nucleic acid was either cDNA or gDNA, and it came from T cells, B-cell-depleted T cells, or PBMCs.

The length of the CDR3 is 17 residues. Germline V gene sequence: CDR1 LNHDA, CDR2 SQIVND (reference sequence). Losses at the gene ends were 3 bases for V and 4 bases for J; bases not matched to a gene: 13. This table comes from immunoSEQ multiplex PCR, and its TCRdb copy is limited to in-frame clones, with some not included. The data show approximately 530,000 clones, 85% to 90% seen once. This sequence originates from a woman in her forties or fifties with COVID-19, enrolled during active disease. Material for sequencing was peripheral blood. The rearrangement links TRBV19 to TRBJ1-1, with 8 positions matching TRBD1. In DNA form, the CDR3 reads TGTGCCAGTAGTATGGGACAGGTTACGACTGGTCGCACTGAAGCTTTCTTT. Translated: CASSMGQVTTGRTEAFF.